The clone carrying this TCR beta chain was detected only a few times. This sample was included in a study of T-cell memory formation after mild COVID-19. This CDR3 has 15 residues. V dropped 5 bases and J dropped 5; count of bases not matched to a gene: 7. Germline CDR1 reads KGHDR; CDR2 reads SFDVKD. Each CDR3 protein gets one entry after TCRdb re-called the 5' RACE reads with MiXCR. Here the sample spans 540,000 or so distinct CDR3 sequences, roughly 20% being singletons. This TCR came from an adult woman who had mild COVID-19 (a few samples of this study predate the infection). Cell type and time point are not known. The chain combines TRBV24-1 with TRBJ2-3; 9 nucleotides match TRBD2. Sequenced: PBMCs or a T cell subset sorted from them (not recorded which). CDR3 nucleotide sequence: TGTGCCACCAGTGCATTAGCGGGGGAGGGAGATACGCAGTATTTT. This translates into CATSALAGEGDTQYF.